What follows are 12 T cell receptor beta chains derived from one specimen sequenced in a study of graft-versus-host responses after intestinal transplantation. These receptors' targets are unknown. Using immunoSEQ multiplex PCR, the repertoire was profiled, and TCRdb retains in-frame clones only, with some absent. This sample has over 100,000 clones, with 90% to 95% found just once. Sequences were derived from unstimulated CD4+ T cells sorted from spleen or lymph node cells, sampled before intestinal transplant. The receptors derive from a human donor who received an intestinal transplant.

The chain has TRBV7-9 and TRBJ1-2; 7 bases are a match to TRBD1. V gave up 2 bases and J gave up 10 bases; unmatched junction bases: 7. CDR3 size: 13 residues. Germline V gene lookup returns CDR1 SEHNR and CDR2 FQNEAQ (reference sequence). This chain's CDR3 is CASSLLDRPNYTF. CDR3 bases: TGTGCCAGCAGCTTACTGGACAGGCCTAACTACACCTTC.

CDR3 DNA: TGTGCCAGCAGCAGCAGACTAGTTACCTACGAGCAGTACTTC. As protein: CASSSRLVTYEQYF. The rearrangement joins TRBV9 to TRBJ2-7, with a weak D call TRBD2 (6 bases). The CDR3 runs 14 residues. Germline loops: CDR1 SGDLS, CDR2 YYNGEE. The V and J ends lost 4 bases and 2 bases respectively, with 13 bases between them.

This chain uses TRBV7-8 with TRBJ1-5; 10 bases map to TRBD1. With V trimmed by 5 bases and J by 0 bases, 4 bases remained unmatched. The CDR3 length is 16 residues. The V gene's germline CDR1 is SGHVS and CDR2 FQNEAQ. Written as DNA, the CDR3 is TGTGCCAGCAGCAGGGGGACAGGGGCTAGCAATCAGCCCCAGCATTTT. Residues: CASSRGTGASNQPQHF.

This rearrangement joins TRBV6-1 to TRBJ2-1; D could derive from TRBD1 or TRBD2 (6 bases each). CDR3 length: 13 amino acids. The germline V gene has CDR1 MNHNS and CDR2 SASEGT. The V and J ends lost 5 bases and 8 bases respectively, with 13 bases between them. Written as DNA, the CDR3 is TGTGCCAGCAGTCCTACCGGGGGCCATGAGCAGTTCTTC. Translated: CASSPTGGHEQFF.

This clone appeared a single time. CDR3 loop: CASSGREARAFF. The CDR3 bases are TGTGCCAGTAGTGGCCGGGAAGCAAGGGCTTTCTTT. V gene TRBV19 combines with J gene TRBJ1-1; D unresolved. V was pared by 5 bases and J by 11 bases, with 15 bases between. The CDR3 covers 12 residues. Germline-derived CDR1 and CDR2 are LNHDA and SQIVND (reference sequence).

V gene TRBV5-1 combines with J gene TRBJ2-5; D unresolved. Trimming stripped 3 bases from V and 1 base from J, with 7 bases between. The CDR3 has 13 residues. Germline lookup yields CDR1 SGHRS and CDR2 YFSETQ. The CDR3 loop is CASSWGFQETQYF. Written as DNA, the CDR3 is TGCGCCAGCAGCTGGGGATTCCAAGAGACCCAGTACTTC.

The genes are TRBV4-2 and TRBJ1-5, with D possibly matching TRBD1 (5 bases). Trimming cost V 2 bases and J 6 bases, with 11 bases left between them. The CDR3 loop spans 14 amino acids. The germline CDR1 and CDR2 sequences are LGHNA and YNFKEQ. CDR3 protein: CASSQIQGSQPQHF. The CDR3 nucleotides read TGTGCCAGCAGCCAAATTCAGGGAAGTCAGCCCCAGCATTTT.

The chain combines TRBV9 with TRBJ2-3; 10 bases fit TRBD2. The ends lost 0 bases at V and 4 bases at J; junction bases unmatched: 2. The CDR3 runs to 15 residues. Germline lookup yields CDR1 SGDLS and CDR2 YYNGEE. The CDR3 loop reads CASSVGGLAADTQYF. Here the CDR3 DNA reads TGTGCCAGCAGCGTAGGAGGACTAGCGGCAGATACGCAGTATTTT.

The chain employs TRBV14 and TRBJ1-1; D is ambiguous. Trimming stripped 2 bases from V and 8 bases from J, with 18 bases between. CDR1 SGHDN and CDR2 FVKESK come from the germline V gene. CDR3 length: 15 residues. The CDR3 DNA is TGTGCCAGCAGCCAATATCAGGTTCGGTTGGCCGAAGCTTTCTTT. It is translated as CASSQYQVRLAEAFF.

V is TRBV10-3 and J is TRBJ2-7, with D tentatively TRBD1 (6 bases). The CDR3 is 12 residues long. The germline V and J ends were trimmed by 7 bases and 2 bases, with 9 bases remaining between them. Germline V lookup: CDR1 ENHRY, CDR2 SYGVKD. The chain's CDR3 is CAIKAGAYEQYF. The CDR3 DNA sequence: TGTGCCATCAAGGCAGGGGCCTACGAGCAGTACTTC.

This chain connects TRBV28 to TRBJ2-3, with 12 bases lining up with TRBD2. J lost 5 bases, V lost 7 bases, and 7 bases had no gene match. CDR3 length: 15 amino acids. Germline V gene lookup returns CDR1 MDHEN and CDR2 SYDVKM. As DNA, the CDR3 is TGTGCCAGCAAAATAACGGGACTAGCGGGAGATACGCAGTATTTT. The encoded protein is CASKITGLAGDTQYF. Full variable domain (remainder filled in from reference TRBV28 and TRBJ2-3): DVKVTQSSRYLVKRTGEKVFLECVQDMDHENMFWYRQDPGLGLRLIYFSYDVKMKEKGDIPEGYSVSREKKERFSLILESASTNQTSMYLCASKITGLAGDTQYFGPGTRLTVL.

The gene calls are TRBV21-1 and TRBJ2-1; TRBD2 reflects the table's D call only, with no check against the DNA. TRBV21-1 is reported as a pseudogene. The CDR3 sequence is 16 residues long. The CDR3 reads CASSARARGGSNEQFF. CDR3 nucleotide sequence: TGTGCCAGCAGCGCTAGGGCTCGGGGGGGCTCCAATGAGCAGTTCTTC.